A selection of T cell receptor beta chains follows, all from one sample in a study of blood T cell repertoires in COVID-19. Only in-frame clones appear in the TCRdb table, and some are missing; sequencing was by immunoSEQ multiplex PCR. The sample records a few hundred thousand clones, approximately 92% being singletons. The sequenced material came from PBMCs or T cells enriched from blood (not recorded which). The receptors come from a man younger than 40 who had recovered from COVID-19. Each CDR3 is given with its conserved first and last residue. The D gene is left open where the match is weak. Clone size appears in some rows only: once, few, many, or a class for an expanded clone.

DNA	CDR3	V	size	D	J
TGTGCCAGCAGTATGGGACAAAGGAACACCATATATTTT	CASSMGQRNTIYF	TRBV12-3/TRBV12-4	NA	NA	TRBJ1-3
TGTGCCAGCAGCTTGGGACAGGGGGCTCACGAGCAGTACTTC	CASSLGQGAHEQYF	TRBV7-2	NA	TRBD1	TRBJ2-7
TGCGCCAGCCCGGGACAGACTCCATATAGCAATCAGCCCCAGCATTTT	CASPGQTPYSNQPQHF	TRBV23-1	NA	TRBD1	TRBJ1-5
TGCGCCAGCAGCAACGGGGGGCCTCAAGAGACCCAGTACTTC	CASSNGGPQETQYF	TRBV5-1	NA	NA	TRBJ2-5
TGTGCCAGCAGTTTTATGGGAGGGGACATTCAGTACTTC	CASSFMGGDIQYF	TRBV28	once	TRBD2	TRBJ2-4
TGTGCCAGCAGTTCTGGACAGGGAACGATGACTGAAGCTTTCTTT	CASSSGQGTMTEAFF	TRBV28	NA	TRBD1	TRBJ1-1
TGCGCCAGCAGCCAAGGGGAGGCGGAGCAAGAGACCCAGTACTTC	CASSQGEAEQETQYF	TRBV4-1	NA	NA	TRBJ2-5
TGCGCCAGCAGAGAAACAGGGGTAACTTCACCCCTCCACTTT	CASRETGVTSPLHF	TRBV10-2	NA	TRBD1	TRBJ1-6
TGTGCCAGCAGCTGGACTAGCGGGAGTTCCTACGAGCAGTACTTC	CASSWTSGSSYEQYF	TRBV7-9	NA	TRBD2	TRBJ2-7
TGTGCCAGCAGCTTATTTGGAGGACAGGGCTTGAACACTGAAGCTTTCTTT	CASSLFGGQGLNTEAFF	TRBV11-2	NA	TRBD1	TRBJ1-1
TGTGCCAGCAGTTACTCGACTAGCGGGAGCGATGAGCAGTTCTTC	CASSYSTSGSDEQFF	TRBV6-2/TRBV6-3	once	TRBD2	TRBJ2-1
TGCGCCAGCAGCCAAGATAACAGGGGGCGGCAGCCCCAGCATTTT	CASSQDNRGRQPQHF	TRBV4-1	NA	TRBD1	TRBJ1-5
TGTGCCACTGCGGACAGGGTTGGCAATCAGCCCCAGCATTTT	CATADRVGNQPQHF	TRBV5-8	NA	TRBD1	TRBJ1-5
TGTGCCAGCAGACAGAACTTAAACATTCAGTACTTC	CASRQNLNIQYF	TRBV12-3/TRBV12-4	NA	NA	TRBJ2-4
TGTGCCAGCAGTGCATCCCCAGGGAATTCACCCCTCCACTTT	CASSASPGNSPLHF	TRBV2	NA	NA	TRBJ1-6
TGCGCCAGCAGCGCCGGGCGTGGCGGGAGCGACACCGGGGAGCTGTTTTTT	CASSAGRGGSDTGELFF	TRBV5-1	once	TRBD2	TRBJ2-2
TGTGCCAGCAGCTTAGGCCGAGGGACTAGGACCTACAATGAGCAGTTCTTC	CASSLGRGTRTYNEQFF	TRBV11-2	NA	TRBD2	TRBJ2-1
TGTGCCAGCAGCCAACCTCAAGGGGGCACAGATACGCAGTATTTT	CASSQPQGGTDTQYF	TRBV3-1/TRBV3-2	NA	NA	TRBJ2-3
TGTGCCACAGTCCTCTATAATTCACCCCTCCACTTT	CATVLYNSPLHF	TRBV6-5	NA	NA	TRBJ1-6
TGTGCCAGCAGCCTCGAGGACAATGAGCAGTTCTTC	CASSLEDNEQFF	TRBV7-2	NA	NA	TRBJ2-1
TGTGCCAGCAGCCCCGGGACAGGGAAACTCAGCTCCTATAATTCACCCCTCCACTTT	CASSPGTGKLSSYNSPLHF	TRBV7-2	NA	TRBD1	TRBJ1-6
TGTGCCAGCAGTTATGTGCAAAAGAGCGCTGGAAACACCATATATTTT	CASSYVQKSAGNTIYF	TRBV28	medium-sized	NA	TRBJ1-3
TGCGCCAGCAGCCAGTCCCTGGAGGGGATGCAAGAGACCCAGTACTTC	CASSQSLEGMQETQYF	TRBV4-1	NA	NA	TRBJ2-5
TGTGCCAGCAGACCTCGGACAGGGGCTGAAGCTTTCTTT	CASRPRTGAEAFF	TRBV28	NA	TRBD1	TRBJ1-1
TGTGCCAGCAGTCGACAGGGAAGCAATCAGCCCCAGCATTTT	CASSRQGSNQPQHF	TRBV28	NA	TRBD1	TRBJ1-5
TGTGCCAGCAGTACCCGGGACAGGGTTTACAATGAGCAGTTCTTC	CASSTRDRVYNEQFF	TRBV6-5	NA	TRBD1	TRBJ2-1
TGTGCCAGCAGCCGGGACAGCTCTGGAAACACCATATATTTT	CASSRDSSGNTIYF	TRBV6-5	NA	TRBD1	TRBJ1-3
TGTGCCATCAGTGGAAGAGGGTGGGGGGCCAACGTCCTGACTTTC	CAISGRGWGANVLTF	TRBV10-3	NA	NA	TRBJ2-6
TGTGCCAGCAGCCTCCTGACCGACAGTTATAGCAATCAGCCCCAGCATTTT	CASSLLTDSYSNQPQHF	TRBV5-6	NA	NA	TRBJ1-5
TGTGCCAGCAGCCTAGGGACAGGGGGGACGATTATGGGGAATGAGCAGTTCTTC	CASSLGTGGTIMGNEQFF	TRBV14	NA	TRBD1	TRBJ2-1
TGTGCCACGACCCGCGGGGCAGGGAACCCCTACGAGCAGTACTTC	CATTRGAGNPYEQYF	TRBV28	NA	NA	TRBJ2-7
TGTGCCAGCAGCGTAGGTGCGGCCTTCTACAATGAGCAGTTCTTC	CASSVGAAFYNEQFF	TRBV9	once	NA	TRBJ2-1
TGTGCCTGGCAGGGATTCCCCAAGAATACTGAAGCTTTCTTT	CAWQGFPKNTEAFF	TRBV30	once	NA	TRBJ1-1
TGTGCCAGCAGCACGACAGGGGGGGGGAGAGCCCAGCATTTT	CASSTTGGGRAQHF	TRBV6-5	once	TRBD1	TRBJ1-5
TGTGCCAGCAGCTTAGAAGGGGGTAATTCACCCCTCCACTTT	CASSLEGGNSPLHF	TRBV7-9	NA	NA	TRBJ1-6
TGTGCCATCAGCCCCAGGGCTAGCGGAGACACAGATACGCAGTATTTT	CAISPRASGDTDTQYF	TRBV10-3	NA	TRBD2	TRBJ2-3
TGCGCCAGCAGCTTGGTCTGGGCAGCCTCCGGCACTGAAGCTTTCTTT	CASSLVWAASGTEAFF	TRBV5-1	NA	NA	TRBJ1-1
TGTGCCAGCAGCTTTAGTAGGAACACTGAAGCTTTCTTT	CASSFSRNTEAFF	TRBV7-3	few	NA	TRBJ1-1
TGTGCCACCAAGGTCGGGGGAGCGGGGGAGAAGACCCAGTACTTC	CATKVGGAGEKTQYF	TRBV15	NA	TRBD2	TRBJ2-5
TGTGCCAGCTCAGGATGGGGGGTGGACCACTTACAAGAGACCCAGTACTTC	CASSGWGVDHLQETQYF	TRBV18	NA	NA	TRBJ2-5
TGTGCCAGCAGCTTAACTCAGGGGCAAAACATTCAGTACTTC	CASSLTQGQNIQYF	TRBV7-9	once	NA	TRBJ2-4
TGTGCTAGTGGTTTGGATAGGAACACTGAAGCTTTCTTT	CASGLDRNTEAFF	TRBV12-5	NA	NA	TRBJ1-1
TGTGCCAGCAGTTTCGCGGCTGACCATGGCTACACCTTC	CASSFAADHGYTF	TRBV27	NA	NA	TRBJ1-2
TGTGCCAGCAGCTGGGGGACACTGAACACTGAAGCTTTCTTT	CASSWGTLNTEAFF	TRBV7-2	NA	NA	TRBJ1-1
TGCGCCAGCAGCCCTATAGCGGGAGGGGCCGGGGAGCTGTTTTTT	CASSPIAGGAGELFF	TRBV4-1	NA	TRBD2	TRBJ2-2
TGTGCCAGCAGCTGGGGGGATGAAAAACTGTTTTTT	CASSWGDEKLFF	TRBV3-1/TRBV3-2	NA	NA	TRBJ1-4
TGTGCCAGCAGTGATTTCAGACTGCCTGAAGCTTTCTTT	CASSDFRLPEAFF	TRBV2	NA	NA	TRBJ1-1
TGTGCCAGCAGTTTAAGAGGGGGCACTGAAGCTTTCTTT	CASSLRGGTEAFF	TRBV12-3/TRBV12-4	NA	NA	TRBJ1-1
TGCAGCGTTGGGGGGACAGTTAACTATGGCTACACCTTC	CSVGGTVNYGYTF	TRBV29-1	NA	TRBD1	TRBJ1-2
TGCGCCAGCAGCCAACCCAGGGGTATGAACACTGAAGCTTTCTTT	CASSQPRGMNTEAFF	TRBV4-1	NA	NA	TRBJ1-1